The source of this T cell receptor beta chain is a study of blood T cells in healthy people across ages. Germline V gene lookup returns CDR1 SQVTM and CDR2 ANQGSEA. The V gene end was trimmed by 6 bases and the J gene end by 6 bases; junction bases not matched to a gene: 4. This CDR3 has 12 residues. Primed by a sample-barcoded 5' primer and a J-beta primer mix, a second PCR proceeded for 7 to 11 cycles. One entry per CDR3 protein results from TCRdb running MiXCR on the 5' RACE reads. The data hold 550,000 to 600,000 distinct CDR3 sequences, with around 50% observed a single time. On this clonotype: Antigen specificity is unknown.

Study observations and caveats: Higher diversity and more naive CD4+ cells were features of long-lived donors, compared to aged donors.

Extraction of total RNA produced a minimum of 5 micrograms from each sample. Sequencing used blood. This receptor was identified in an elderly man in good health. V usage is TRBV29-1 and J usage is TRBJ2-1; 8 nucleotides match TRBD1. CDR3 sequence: CSVGQGSNEQFF. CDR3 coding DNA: TGCAGCGTAGGACAGGGCTCCAATGAGCAGTTCTTC.